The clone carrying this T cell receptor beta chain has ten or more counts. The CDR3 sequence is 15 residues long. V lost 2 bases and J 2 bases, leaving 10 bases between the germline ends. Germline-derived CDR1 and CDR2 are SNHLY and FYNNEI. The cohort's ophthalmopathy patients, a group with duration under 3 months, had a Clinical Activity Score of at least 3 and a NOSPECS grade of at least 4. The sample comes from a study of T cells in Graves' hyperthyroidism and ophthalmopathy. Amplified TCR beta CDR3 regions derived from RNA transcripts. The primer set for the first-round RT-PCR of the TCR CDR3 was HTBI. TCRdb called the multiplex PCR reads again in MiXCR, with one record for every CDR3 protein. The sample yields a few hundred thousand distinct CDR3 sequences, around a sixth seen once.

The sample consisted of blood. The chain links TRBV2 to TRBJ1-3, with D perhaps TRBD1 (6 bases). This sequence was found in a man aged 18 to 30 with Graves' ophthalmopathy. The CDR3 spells CASSEQGKAGNTIYF. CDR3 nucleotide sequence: TGTGCCAGCAGTGAACAGGGGAAGGCTGGAAACACCATATATTTT.